What follows describes a single T cell receptor (beta chain). The sample originates from a study of cytomegalovirus exposure and HLA in healthy donors. V lost 4 bases to trimming and J lost 7 bases; unmatched junction nucleotides: 1. The CDR3 has 12 residues. Germline values: CDR1 SNHLY, CDR2 FYNNEI. Both 60 Vbeta primers and 13 Jbeta primers went into the PCR. The repertoire was sequenced with immunoSEQ multiplex PCR; TCRdb's copy has only in-frame clones and lacks some. In the table there are under 200,000 clones, around 77% of which are singletons. The clonotype originates from a man younger than 45 in good health and CMV-seropositive. V and J are TRBV2 and TRBJ2-4, with 7 bases identical to TRBD1. Sequencing used PBMCs. This CDR3 is CASSVRGNIQYF. The CDR3 nucleotides are TGTGCCAGCAGTGTCAGGGGGAACATTCAGTACTTC.